Each of the 7 T cell receptor beta chains below was sequenced from the same sample in a study of blood T cell repertoires in COVID-19. Sequencing used immunoSEQ multiplex PCR; TCRdb keeps in-frame clones, though not all of them. The sample records 45,000 to 65,000 clones, around four fifths being singletons. Sequenced: peripheral blood. These receptor sequences come from a man between 65 and 80 years old with active COVID-19.

The V and J genes are TRBV6-5 and TRBJ2-5, with D possibly TRBD1 on 7 matching bases. CDR1 and CDR2 from the germline V gene are MNHEY and SVGAGI. The length of the CDR3 is 16 residues. V lost 2 bases and J 3 bases, leaving 16 bases between the germline ends. As DNA, the CDR3 is TGTGCCAGCAGTTACAGCATCGGCAGGGGGGAAGAGACCCAGTACTTC. It encodes CASSYSIGRGEETQYF.

The J gene is TRBJ2-5, the V gene TRBV6-6; 9 positions agree with TRBD1. The ends lost 6 bases at V and 4 bases at J; junction bases unmatched: 3. The CDR3 consists of 13 residues. Germline loops: CDR1 MNHNY, CDR2 SVGAGI (reference sequence). The CDR3 spells CASRPQGAETQYF. CDR3 nucleotide sequence: TGTGCCAGCAGACCACAGGGGGCAGAGACCCAGTACTTC.

The chain recombines TRBV10-3 with TRBJ2-3; D is possibly TRBD2 (7 bases). The germline gives CDR1 ENHRY, CDR2 SYGVKD. The germline V and J ends were trimmed by 4 bases and 4 bases, with 12 bases remaining between them. The CDR3 length is 14 residues. The CDR3 sequence is CAISGEGEADTQYF. The CDR3 DNA reads as TGTGCCATCAGTGGGGAGGGGGAGGCAGATACGCAGTATTTT.

The chain is built from TRBV28 and TRBJ2-7; 7 nucleotides match TRBD1. Germline CDR1 is MDHEN and CDR2 is SYDVKM. J gave up 3 bases and V 10 bases, and 24 bases lay outside the gene matches. The CDR3 spans 18 residues. Here the CDR3 reads CATYKQGKHQGPFYEQYF. CDR3 DNA: TGTGCCACCTATAAACAGGGGAAACACCAAGGTCCCTTCTACGAGCAGTACTTC.

This sequence joins TRBV14 and TRBJ2-2; D is ambiguous. Germline loops: CDR1 SGHDN, CDR2 FVKESK. With 3 bases removed from V and 7 bases from J, the gap between germline ends came to 9 bases. The CDR3 is made up of 13 amino acids. DNA of the CDR3: TGTGCCAGCAGCCATCCCCCCATCGGGGAGCTGTTTTTT. Translation gives CASSHPPIGELFF.

The J gene is TRBJ1-3, the V gene TRBV30; D is unresolved. CDR3 size: 13 residues. Germline values: CDR1 GTSNPN, CDR2 SVGIG (reference sequence). Deletions cut 1 base from V and 3 bases from J, with 7 bases between. The CDR3 DNA reads TGTGCCTGGAGTGCTGCGAGTGGAAACACCATATATTTT. Translation: CAWSAASGNTIYF.

The chain joins TRBV7-3 to TRBJ2-1; TRBD1 aligns across 9 bases. The ends lost 2 bases at V and 1 base at J; junction bases unmatched: 0. This CDR3 comprises 15 residues. The germline V gene has CDR1 SGHTA and CDR2 FQGTGA. This chain's CDR3 is CASSLDRGSYNEQFF. The DNA for the CDR3 is TGTGCCAGCAGCTTAGACAGGGGGTCCTACAATGAGCAGTTCTTC.